This passage covers 10 T cell receptor beta chains from one sample sequenced in a study of OX40 agonist ivuxolimab in advanced cancers. Libraries were prepared by immunoSEQ multiplex PCR; TCRdb keeps only in-frame clonotypes and omits some of them. Of tens of thousands of clones listed, approximately 85% were seen once; the top ten hold about 4%. This material consisted of CD4+ or CD8+ T cells sorted from blood, taken in a trial of the OX40 agonist ivuxolimab. The receptors stem from an adult with an advanced solid tumor such as melanoma, head and neck, liver or kidney cancer.

The chain couples TRBV4-1 to TRBJ2-1; either TRBD1 or TRBD2 may supply D (6 bases each). With 3 bases removed from V and 4 bases from J, the gap between germline ends came to 16 bases. The CDR3 contains 16 residues. Germline values: CDR1 MGHRA, CDR2 YSYEKL. CDR3 amino acids: CASSQSRGRTYNEQFF. The CDR3 DNA is TGCGCCAGCAGCCAGTCACGGGGGCGAACTTACAATGAGCAGTTCTTC.

The rearrangement joins TRBV28 to TRBJ2-5, with D possibly TRBD2 on 5 matching bases. V was clipped by 2 bases and J by 0 bases, with 10 bases between them. Germline assignment: CDR1 MDHEN and CDR2 SYDVKM. This CDR3 region has 15 residues. The CDR3 DNA sequence: TGTGCCAGCAGTTTAGGGAGCCAGTACCAAGAGACCCAGTACTTC. Translating gives CASSLGSQYQETQYF.

The V gene is TRBV19, the J gene TRBJ1-5; D possibly corresponds to TRBD1 (5 bases). V was shortened by 6 bases and J by 5 bases, with 17 bases between the two germline ends. The CDR3 length is 15 residues. The germline gives CDR1 LNHDA, CDR2 SQIVND (reference sequence). CDR3 protein: CASSHPGLGDQPQHF. Here the CDR3 DNA reads TGTGCCAGTAGCCACCCGGGTCTAGGGGATCAGCCCCAGCATTTT.

The table lists this clone with a count of one. The chain uses TRBV5-1 and TRBJ1-6; unclear D gene. V gave up 0 bases and J gave up 6 bases, with 4 bases separating them. This CDR3 has 13 amino acids. The V gene's germline CDR1 is SGHRS and CDR2 YFSETQ. The CDR3: CASSLGPNSPLHF. CDR3 nucleotide sequence: TGCGCCAGCAGCTTGGGACCTAATTCACCCCTCCACTTT.

This clone has just one count. The CDR3 region has the DNA TGTGCCAGCAGTGCCGACCCTTCCTACGAGCAGTACTTC. Amino acids: CASSADPSYEQYF. This sequence joins TRBV6-1 and TRBJ2-7; the D is unclear. Germline-derived CDR1 and CDR2 are MNHNS and SASEGT. V dropped 4 bases and J dropped 1 base, with 8 bases sitting between them. The CDR3 runs 13 residues.

The chain employs TRBV28 and TRBJ2-1; TRBD1 matches at 9 bases. The germline V gene encodes CDR1 MDHEN and CDR2 SYDVKM. This CDR3 is 14 amino acids long. The V segment lost 6 bases and the J segment 8 bases; nucleotides outside the gene matches: 8. The CDR3 nucleotides are TGTGCCAGCAGACGCCCGGGACAGGGTTATGAGCAGTTCTTC. It is translated as CASRRPGQGYEQFF.

The chain couples TRBV2 to TRBJ2-7; either TRBD1 or TRBD2 may supply D (5 bases each). The CDR3 contains 13 residues. Between the trimmed V and J ends, which lost 7 bases and 5 bases, there was a span of 15 bases. Germline loops: CDR1 SNHLY, CDR2 FYNNEI. Here the CDR3 DNA reads TGTGCCAGCACCTCGGGACGCCTAAACGAGCAGTACTTC. Translation gives CASTSGRLNEQYF. The whole variable domain, filled in from reference TRBV2 and TRBJ2-7, reads EPEVTQTPSHQVTQMGQEVILRCVPISNHLYFYWYRQILGQKVEFLVSFYNNEISEKSEIFDDQFSVERPDGSNFTLKIRSTKLEDSAMYFCASTSGRLNEQYFGPGTRLTVT.

This clone was counted a few times. The rearrangement uses TRBV25-1 and TRBJ2-7; D uncertain. CDR1 is MGHDK, CDR2 SYGVNS, per germline. V lost 1 base to trimming and J lost 5 bases, with 9 bases between them. This CDR3 is 13 amino acids long. CDR3 sequence (DNA): TGTGCCAGCAGTGAATCAAGAAACGACGAGCAGTACTTC. It specifies CASSESRNDEQYF.

This chain links TRBV2 with TRBJ2-7; 10 bases align to TRBD2. The ends lost 4 bases at V and 6 bases at J; junction bases unmatched: 6. CDR1 and CDR2 from the germline V gene are SNHLY and FYNNEI. The CDR3 consists of 14 residues. This CDR3 reads CASSVLKREGEQYF. The CDR3 bases are TGTGCCAGCAGTGTCCTAAAGCGGGAGGGCGAGCAGTACTTC.

The chain has TRBV11-2 and TRBJ2-7, with 13 nucleotides matching TRBD2. The CDR3 extends over 15 amino acids. Germline loops: CDR1 SGHAT, CDR2 FQNNGV. The J segment lost 6 bases and the V segment lost 5 bases, leaving 7 bases of the junction unmatched. CDR3 region: CASSPRTSGSLEQYF. The CDR3 nucleotides are TGTGCCAGCAGCCCGCGGACTAGCGGGAGTCTCGAGCAGTACTTC. Based on the CDR3 plus reference TRBV11-2 and TRBJ2-7, the full variable domain is EAGVAQSPRYKIIEKRQSVAFWCNPISGHATLYWYQQILGQGPKLLIQFQNNGVVDDSQLPKDRFSAERLKGVDSTLKIQPAKLEDSAVYLCASSPRTSGSLEQYFGPGTRLTVT.